Below, 19 T cell receptor beta chains from the same sample are listed, as sequenced in a study of T cell responses to AZD1222 COVID-19 vaccine. Generated by immunoSEQ multiplex PCR, the TCRdb table keeps only in-frame clones and is missing some. The data contain 80,000 or so clones, more than 85% of them singletons. This sample comprised peripheral blood, obtained 28 days after the second AZD1222 dose. These TCRs come from an adult who received the AZD1222 COVID-19 vaccine.

The chain combines TRBV18 with TRBJ2-1; 9 bases match TRBD2. Losses at the gene ends were 3 bases for V and 5 bases for J; bases not matched to a gene: 8. Germline V gene data show CDR1 as KGHSH and CDR2 as LQKENI. The CDR3 contains 16 residues. As DNA, the CDR3 is TGTGCCAGCTCACCGAAGGGACTAGCAACTGACAATGAGCAGTTCTTC. It specifies CASSPKGLATDNEQFF.

This rearrangement joins TRBV6-1 to TRBJ1-1; D remains unclear. This CDR3 spans 13 amino acids. Germline CDR1 MNHNS, CDR2 SASEGT. The V gene lost 0 bases and the J gene lost 10 bases, with 12 bases spanning the gap. Here the CDR3 DNA reads TGTGCCAGCAGTGAAGCGGGCCAGTACGGAGCTTTCTTT. This sequence encodes CASSEAGQYGAFF.

This clone was recorded once. The chain uses TRBV6-5 and TRBJ2-1; D remains ambiguous. Trimming pared 9 bases from V and 4 bases from J, leaving 19 bases between. CDR1 is MNHEY, CDR2 SVGAGI, per germline. The CDR3 consists of 15 residues. CDR3 sequence: CASQGKGSLYNEQFF. The CDR3 DNA reads as TGTGCCAGTCAAGGGAAGGGATCGCTTTACAATGAGCAGTTCTTC.

This clone showed up just a few times. The chain combines TRBV5-1 with TRBJ2-5, with 11 bases aligning to TRBD2. Germline lookup yields CDR1 SGHRS and CDR2 YFSETQ. The CDR3 consists of 16 residues. Trimming took 2 bases from V and 1 from J; bases not matched to a gene: 4. This chain's CDR3 is CASSLWTSGPQETQYF. The CDR3 nucleotides are TGCGCCAGCAGCTTATGGACTAGCGGGCCCCAAGAGACCCAGTACTTC.

The chain employs TRBV9 and TRBJ1-1; D remains ambiguous. Between the trimmed V and J ends, which lost 4 bases and 1 base, there was a span of 8 bases. The CDR3 runs to 13 residues. Germline lookup yields CDR1 SGDLS and CDR2 YYNGEE. The CDR3 DNA follows: TGTGCCAGCAGCTCTGCGCGGAACACTGAAGCTTTCTTT. It encodes CASSSARNTEAFF.

The chain carries TRBV5-1 and TRBJ2-1; 10 bases are shared with TRBD2. Germline assignment: CDR1 SGHRS and CDR2 YFSETQ. Losses at the gene ends were 4 bases for V and 8 bases for J; bases not matched to a gene: 9. This CDR3 region has 15 residues. CDR3 region: CASSPTSGGGDEQFF. The CDR3 DNA reads TGCGCCAGCAGCCCTACGAGCGGGGGGGGCGATGAGCAGTTCTTC.

The rearrangement uses TRBV27 and TRBJ1-2; D is perhaps TRBD1 (5 bases). This CDR3 is built from 16 residues. Trimming cost V 6 bases and J 6 bases, with 23 bases left between them. Per germline, CDR1 MNHEY and CDR2 SMNVEV (reference sequence). The CDR3 DNA reads TGTGCCAGCAGGGGGTGGGACGGAAAGAAAGTTGATGGCTACACCTTC. Amino acid sequence: CASRGWDGKKVDGYTF.

This clone came up a few times. The CDR3 here is CASSLRLPGANVLTF. CDR3 coding DNA: TGTGCCAGCAGTCTTAGACTACCCGGTGCCAACGTCCTGACTTTC. The V and J genes are TRBV28 and TRBJ2-6, with D perhaps matching TRBD2 (5 bases). The CDR3 length is 15 residues. The ends were cut back, 5 bases at V and 7 bases at J, with 15 bases in the middle. Per the germline V gene, CDR1 is MDHEN and CDR2 is SYDVKM.

The chain employs TRBV7-3 and TRBJ1-1, with TRBD1 identical over 11 bases. Trimming took 3 bases from V and 4 from J; bases not matched to a gene: 4. Germline V lookup: CDR1 SGHTA, CDR2 FQGTGA. This CDR3 is built from 15 residues. Here the CDR3 reads CASSLDRGPGTEAFF. CDR3 in DNA: TGTGCCAGCAGCTTGGACAGGGGGCCGGGCACTGAAGCTTTCTTT.

The chain links TRBV4-3 to TRBJ1-1, with no clear D. The germline V gene encodes CDR1 LGHNA and CDR2 YSLEER. V dropped 1 base and J dropped 1 base, with 7 bases sitting between them. This CDR3 spans 14 amino acids. The chain's CDR3 is CASSQVGSNTEAFF. The DNA of the CDR3 is TGCGCCAGCAGCCAAGTCGGCTCGAACACTGAAGCTTTCTTT.

The chain employs TRBV5-5 and TRBJ1-5; 9 bases are shared with TRBD1. Germline assignment: CDR1 SGHKS and CDR2 YYEKEE (reference sequence). The CDR3 length is 14 residues. The V and J ends lost 3 bases and 7 bases, in that order; junction bases with no gene match: 5. This CDR3 is CASSSGQGYQPQHF. CDR3 bases: TGTGCCAGCAGCTCGGGACAGGGCTACCAGCCCCAGCATTTT. Filled out from reference TRBV5-5 and TRBJ1-5, the complete variable domain reads DAGVTQSPTHLIKTRGQQVTLRCSPISGHKSVSWYQQVLGQGPQFIFQYYEKEERGRGNFPDRFSARQFPNYSSELNVNALLLGDSALYLCASSSGQGYQPQHFGDGTRLSIL.

The chain uses TRBV6-5 and TRBJ1-5; 9 positions agree with TRBD1. The CDR3 spans 14 residues. Per germline, CDR1 MNHEY and CDR2 SVGAGI. J gave up 5 bases and V 6 bases, and 5 bases lay outside the gene matches. The CDR3 region is CASSRGQGHQPQHF. The CDR3 DNA follows: TGTGCCAGCAGCCGGGGACAGGGACATCAGCCCCAGCATTTT.

The CDR3: CASSPRGALKNSPLHF. The DNA for the CDR3 is TGTGCCAGCAGCCCCCGGGGGGCCCTAAAGAATTCACCCCTCCACTTT. The gene calls are TRBV9 and TRBJ1-6, with D possibly TRBD1 on 6 matching bases. Germline V lookup: CDR1 SGDLS, CDR2 YYNGEE. The CDR3 runs 16 residues. The V end lost 4 bases, the J end lost 7 bases, and 18 bases lay between the germline ends.

V and J are TRBV19 and TRBJ2-2; TRBD1 is a possible D gene (6 bases). CDR3 size: 13 residues. Germline V gene data show CDR1 as LNHDA and CDR2 as SQIVND (reference sequence). V dropped 11 bases and J dropped 0 bases, with 10 bases sitting between them. The CDR3 loop reads CAGQFANTGELFF. In nucleotides, the CDR3 is TGTGCCGGACAGTTCGCGAACACCGGGGAGCTGTTTTTT. The full variable domain, completed using reference TRBV19 and TRBJ2-2, is DGGITQSPKYLFRKEGQNVTLSCEQNLNHDAMYWYRQDPGQGLRLIYYSQIVNDFQKGDIAEGYSVSREKKESFPLTVTSAQKNPTAFYLCAGQFANTGELFFGEGSRLTVL.

This clone was seen once. The chain carries TRBV9 and TRBJ2-7, with D perhaps TRBD1 (5 bases). Trimming removed 3 bases from V and 4 bases from J, with 11 bases in between. The CDR3 sequence is 13 residues long. Germline V gene data show CDR1 as SGDLS and CDR2 as YYNGEE. The CDR3 spells CASSEGLGYEQYF. CDR3 coding DNA: TGTGCCAGCAGCGAGGGGCTGGGGTACGAGCAGTACTTC.

The chain carries TRBV28 and TRBJ1-2; no reliable D call. CDR3 length equals 11 residues. Trimming removed 5 bases from V and 3 bases from J, with 4 bases in between. Germline V gene lookup returns CDR1 MDHEN and CDR2 SYDVKM. CDR3 sequence reads: CASSADYGYTF. CDR3 nucleotides: TGTGCCAGCAGTGCGGACTATGGCTACACCTTC.

V usage is TRBV2 and J usage is TRBJ2-1; 7 bases are shared with TRBD2. V shed 2 bases and J 5 bases; nucleotides not matched to a gene: 9. There are 16 residues in the CDR3. Germline V gives CDR1 SNHLY, CDR2 FYNNEI. CDR3 sequence reads: CASSERPSGLHNEQFF. In DNA form, the CDR3 reads TGTGCCAGCAGTGAACGGCCTAGCGGTCTCCACAATGAGCAGTTCTTC.

This chain connects TRBV5-1 to TRBJ2-2; D is undetermined. The CDR3 covers 13 residues. Trimming took 7 bases from V and 5 from J, leaving 12 bases between them. Germline CDR1 reads SGHRS; CDR2 reads YFSETQ. The CDR3 nucleotides are TGCGCCAGCGGGTCTCAAGGGACCGGGGAGCTGTTTTTT. Protein sequence: CASGSQGTGELFF.

This CDR3 reads CASSQPTSGWAYNEQFF. The CDR3 DNA sequence: TGCGCCAGCAGCCAGCCGACTAGCGGGTGGGCCTACAATGAGCAGTTCTTC. V and J are TRBV4-1 and TRBJ2-1; 10 nucleotides align to TRBD2. Trimming at V came to 3 bases and at J to 2 bases, leaving 7 bases not matched to a gene. The CDR3 covers 17 residues. Germline loops: CDR1 MGHRA, CDR2 YSYEKL.